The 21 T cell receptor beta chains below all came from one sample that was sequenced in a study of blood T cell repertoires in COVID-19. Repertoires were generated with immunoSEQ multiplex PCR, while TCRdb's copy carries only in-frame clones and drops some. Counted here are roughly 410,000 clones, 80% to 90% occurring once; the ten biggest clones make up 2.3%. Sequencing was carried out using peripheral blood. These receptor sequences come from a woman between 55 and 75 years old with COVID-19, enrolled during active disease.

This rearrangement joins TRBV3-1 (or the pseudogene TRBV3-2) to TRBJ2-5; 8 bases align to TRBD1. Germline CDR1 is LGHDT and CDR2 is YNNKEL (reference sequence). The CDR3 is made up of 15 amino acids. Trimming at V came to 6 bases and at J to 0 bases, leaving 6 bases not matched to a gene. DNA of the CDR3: TGTGCCAGCAGACGACAGGGGAAGTACCAAGAGACCCAGTACTTC. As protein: CASRRQGKYQETQYF.

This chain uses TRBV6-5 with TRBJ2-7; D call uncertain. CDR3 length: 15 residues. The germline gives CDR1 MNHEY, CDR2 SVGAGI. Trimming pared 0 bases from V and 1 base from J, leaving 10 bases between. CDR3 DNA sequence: TGTGCCAGCAGTTACTCGCAGGTACCATCCTACGAGCAGTACTTC. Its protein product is CASSYSQVPSYEQYF.

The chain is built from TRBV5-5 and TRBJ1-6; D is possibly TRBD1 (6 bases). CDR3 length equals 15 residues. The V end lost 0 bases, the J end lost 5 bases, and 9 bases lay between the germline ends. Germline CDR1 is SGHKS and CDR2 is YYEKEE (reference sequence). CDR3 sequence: CASSLADRNNSPLHF. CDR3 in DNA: TGTGCCAGCAGCTTGGCGGACAGAAATAATTCACCCCTCCACTTT. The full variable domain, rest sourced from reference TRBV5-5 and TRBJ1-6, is DAGVTQSPTHLIKTRGQQVTLRCSPISGHKSVSWYQQVLGQGPQFIFQYYEKEERGRGNFPDRFSARQFPNYSSELNVNALLLGDSALYLCASSLADRNNSPLHFGNGTRLTVT.

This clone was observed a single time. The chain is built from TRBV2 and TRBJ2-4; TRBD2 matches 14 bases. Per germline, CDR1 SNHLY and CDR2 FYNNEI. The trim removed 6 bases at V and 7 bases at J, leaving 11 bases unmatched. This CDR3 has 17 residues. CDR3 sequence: CASRDLTSGGAGNIQYF. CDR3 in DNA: TGTGCCAGCAGAGACTTGACTAGCGGGGGGGCAGGGAACATTCAGTACTTC.

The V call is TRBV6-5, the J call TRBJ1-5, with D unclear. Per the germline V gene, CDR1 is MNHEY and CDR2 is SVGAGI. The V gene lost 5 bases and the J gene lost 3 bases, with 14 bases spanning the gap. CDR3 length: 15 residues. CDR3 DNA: TGTGCCAGCAGTCCCGACACTTCTATCAATCAGCCCCAGCATTTT. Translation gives CASSPDTSINQPQHF.

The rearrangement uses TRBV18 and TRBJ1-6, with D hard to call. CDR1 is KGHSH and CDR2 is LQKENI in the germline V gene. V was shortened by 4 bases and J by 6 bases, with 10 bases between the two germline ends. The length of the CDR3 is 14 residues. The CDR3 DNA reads TGTGCCAGCTCACAAGACCCGGGTAATTCACCCCTCCACTTT. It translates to CASSQDPGNSPLHF.

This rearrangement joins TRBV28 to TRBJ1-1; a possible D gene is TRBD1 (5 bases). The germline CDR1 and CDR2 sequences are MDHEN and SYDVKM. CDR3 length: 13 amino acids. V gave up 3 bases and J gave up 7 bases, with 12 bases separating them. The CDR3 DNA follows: TGTGCCAGCAGTTTGGGGCAGGAGCTTGAAGCTTTCTTT. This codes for CASSLGQELEAFF.

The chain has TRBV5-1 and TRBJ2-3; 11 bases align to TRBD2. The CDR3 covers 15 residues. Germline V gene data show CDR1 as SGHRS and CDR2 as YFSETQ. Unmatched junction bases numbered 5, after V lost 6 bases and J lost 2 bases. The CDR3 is CASNQLAGVTDTQYF. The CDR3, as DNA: TGCGCCAGCAACCAACTAGCGGGGGTCACAGATACGCAGTATTTT.

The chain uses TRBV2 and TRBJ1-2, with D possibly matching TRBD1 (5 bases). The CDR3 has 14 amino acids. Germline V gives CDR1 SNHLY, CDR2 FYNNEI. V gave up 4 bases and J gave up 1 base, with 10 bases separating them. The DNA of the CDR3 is TGTGCCAGCAGTGGGGGGGTACTTAACTATGGCTACACCTTC. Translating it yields CASSGGVLNYGYTF.

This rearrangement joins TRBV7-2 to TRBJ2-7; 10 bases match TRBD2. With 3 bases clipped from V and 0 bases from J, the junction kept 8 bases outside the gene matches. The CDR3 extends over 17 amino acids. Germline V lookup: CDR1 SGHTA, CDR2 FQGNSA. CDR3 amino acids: CASSFRETSGYSYEQYF. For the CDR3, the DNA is TGTGCCAGCAGCTTTCGGGAGACTAGCGGGTACTCCTACGAGCAGTACTTC.

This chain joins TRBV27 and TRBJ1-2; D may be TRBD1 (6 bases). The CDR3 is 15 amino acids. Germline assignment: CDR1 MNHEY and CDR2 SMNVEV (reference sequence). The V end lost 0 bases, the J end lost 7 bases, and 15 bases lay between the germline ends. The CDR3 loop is CASSLSIRGGSGYTF. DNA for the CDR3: TGTGCCAGCAGTTTATCAATTCGGGGGGGCAGTGGCTACACCTTC.

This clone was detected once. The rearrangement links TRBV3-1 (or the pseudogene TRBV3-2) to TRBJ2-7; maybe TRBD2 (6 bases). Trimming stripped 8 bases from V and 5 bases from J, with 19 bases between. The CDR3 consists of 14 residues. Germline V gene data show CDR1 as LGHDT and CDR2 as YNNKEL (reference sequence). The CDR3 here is CASQLREEGNEQYF. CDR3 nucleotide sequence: TGTGCCAGCCAGCTCCGAGAGGAGGGGAACGAGCAGTACTTC.

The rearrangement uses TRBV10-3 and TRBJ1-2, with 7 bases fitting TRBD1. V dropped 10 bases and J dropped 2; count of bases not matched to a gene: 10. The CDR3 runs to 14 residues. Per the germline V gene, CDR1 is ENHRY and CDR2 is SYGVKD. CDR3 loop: CATGGQAQNYGYTF. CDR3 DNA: TGTGCCACCGGAGGACAGGCCCAAAACTATGGCTACACCTTC.

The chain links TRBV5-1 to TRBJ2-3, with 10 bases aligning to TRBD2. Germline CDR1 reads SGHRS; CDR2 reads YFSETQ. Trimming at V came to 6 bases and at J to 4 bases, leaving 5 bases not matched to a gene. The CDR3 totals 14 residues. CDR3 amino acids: CASTAGGPSDTQYF. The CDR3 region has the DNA TGCGCCAGCACAGCGGGGGGGCCCTCAGATACGCAGTATTTT.

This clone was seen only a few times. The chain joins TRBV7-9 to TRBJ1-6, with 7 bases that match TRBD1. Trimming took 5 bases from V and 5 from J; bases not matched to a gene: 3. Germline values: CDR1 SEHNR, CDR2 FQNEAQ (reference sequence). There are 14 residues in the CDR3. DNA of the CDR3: TGTGCCAGCAGCCCGACAGGGCATAATTCACCCCTCCACTTT. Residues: CASSPTGHNSPLHF.

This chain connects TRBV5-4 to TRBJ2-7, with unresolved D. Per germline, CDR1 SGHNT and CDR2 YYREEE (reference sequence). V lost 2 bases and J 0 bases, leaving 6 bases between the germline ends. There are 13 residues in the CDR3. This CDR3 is CASSFGLSYEQYF. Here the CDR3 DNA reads TGTGCCAGCAGCTTCGGTCTCTCCTACGAGCAGTACTTC.

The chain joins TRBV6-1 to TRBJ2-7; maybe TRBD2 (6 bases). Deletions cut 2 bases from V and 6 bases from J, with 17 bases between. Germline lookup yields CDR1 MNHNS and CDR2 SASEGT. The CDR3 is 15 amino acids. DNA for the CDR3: TGTGCCAGCAGTGAAATGGGCGGGGAGTTCCGCGAGCAGTACTTC. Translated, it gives CASSEMGGEFREQYF.

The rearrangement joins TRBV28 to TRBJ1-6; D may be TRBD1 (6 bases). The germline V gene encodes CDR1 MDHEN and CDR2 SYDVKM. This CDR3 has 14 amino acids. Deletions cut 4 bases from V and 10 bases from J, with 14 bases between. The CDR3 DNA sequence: TGTGCCAGCAGTTCAGGGCAGGGGAGCTCACCCCTCCACTTT. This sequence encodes CASSSGQGSSPLHF.

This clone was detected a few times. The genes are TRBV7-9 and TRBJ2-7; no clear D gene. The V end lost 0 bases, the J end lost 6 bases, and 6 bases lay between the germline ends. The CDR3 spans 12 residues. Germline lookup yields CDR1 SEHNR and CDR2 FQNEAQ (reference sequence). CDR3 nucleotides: TGTGCCAGCAGCTTAGCCGGGTTCGAGCAGTACTTC. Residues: CASSLAGFEQYF.

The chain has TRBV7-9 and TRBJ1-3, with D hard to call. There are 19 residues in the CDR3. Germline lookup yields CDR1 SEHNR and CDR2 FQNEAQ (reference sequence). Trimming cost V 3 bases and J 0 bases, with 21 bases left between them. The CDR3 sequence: CASSFVIKQSSFSGNTIYF. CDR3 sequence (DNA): TGTGCCAGCAGCTTCGTGATTAAACAGTCGAGTTTCTCTGGAAACACCATATATTTT.

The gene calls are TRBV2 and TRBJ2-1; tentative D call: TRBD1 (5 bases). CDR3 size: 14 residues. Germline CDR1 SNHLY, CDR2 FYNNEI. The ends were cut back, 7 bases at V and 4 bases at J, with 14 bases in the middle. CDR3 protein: CASIQGARYNEQFF. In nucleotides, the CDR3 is TGTGCCAGCATCCAAGGGGCCAGGTACAATGAGCAGTTCTTC. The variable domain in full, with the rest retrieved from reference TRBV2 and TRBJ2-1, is EPEVTQTPSHQVTQMGQEVILRCVPISNHLYFYWYRQILGQKVEFLVSFYNNEISEKSEIFDDQFSVERPDGSNFTLKIRSTKLEDSAMYFCASIQGARYNEQFFGPGTRLTVL.